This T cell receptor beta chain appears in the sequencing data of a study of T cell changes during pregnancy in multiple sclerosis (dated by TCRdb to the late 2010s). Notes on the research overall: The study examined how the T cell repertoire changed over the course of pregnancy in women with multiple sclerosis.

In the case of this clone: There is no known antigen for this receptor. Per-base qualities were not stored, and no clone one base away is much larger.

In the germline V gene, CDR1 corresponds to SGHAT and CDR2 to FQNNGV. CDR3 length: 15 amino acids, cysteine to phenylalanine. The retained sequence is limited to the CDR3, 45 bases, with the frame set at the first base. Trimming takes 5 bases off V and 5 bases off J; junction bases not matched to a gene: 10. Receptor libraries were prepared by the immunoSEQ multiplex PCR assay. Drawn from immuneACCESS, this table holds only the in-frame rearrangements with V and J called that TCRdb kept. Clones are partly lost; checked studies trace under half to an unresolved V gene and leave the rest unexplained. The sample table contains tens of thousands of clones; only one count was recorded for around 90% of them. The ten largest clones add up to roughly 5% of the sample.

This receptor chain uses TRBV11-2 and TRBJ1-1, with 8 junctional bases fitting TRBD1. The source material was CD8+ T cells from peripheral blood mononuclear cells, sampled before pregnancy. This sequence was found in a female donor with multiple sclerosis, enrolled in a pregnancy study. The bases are TGTGCCAGCAGCCAACGCAGGGGGCAAGATACTGAAGCTTTCTTT. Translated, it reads CASSQRRGQDTEAFF.